These T cell receptor beta chains were read from a single sample in a study of blood T cell repertoires in COVID-19. Only in-frame clones appear in the TCRdb table, and some are missing; sequencing was by immunoSEQ multiplex PCR. The data hold around 100,000 clones, with roughly 82% observed a single time. The sequenced material came from peripheral blood. Receptor source: a man in his 60s with acute or convalescent COVID-19. Each CDR3 is given with its conserved first and last residue. Each record gives: CDR3 protein, V gene, J gene, D gene. D genes are given only for firm matches.

CASSPGGGTYGYTF,TRBV5-1,TRBJ1-2,NA
CASSPGGFGPQHF,TRBV6-5,TRBJ1-5,NA
CASSLTAPDSSTDTQYF,TRBV7-3,TRBJ2-3,NA
CASTQGGGNTEAFF,TRBV5-1,TRBJ1-1,NA
CASSVGGGAFQPQHF,TRBV28,TRBJ1-5,NA
CSARESSPLHF,TRBV20-1,TRBJ1-6,NA
CSVSPGLATSGELFF,TRBV29-1,TRBJ2-2,TRBD2
CASSPGREWEETQYF,TRBV7-7,TRBJ2-5,NA
CASSRDRDAGELFF,TRBV4-2,TRBJ2-2,TRBD1
CASSYLGAGTQYF,TRBV6-6,TRBJ2-5,NA
CASSRRLDSASTDTQYF,TRBV6-6,TRBJ2-3,NA
CASSLGTYYEQYF,TRBV7-2,TRBJ2-7,NA
CASSNTRLAGDPYNEQFF,TRBV27,TRBJ2-1,TRBD2